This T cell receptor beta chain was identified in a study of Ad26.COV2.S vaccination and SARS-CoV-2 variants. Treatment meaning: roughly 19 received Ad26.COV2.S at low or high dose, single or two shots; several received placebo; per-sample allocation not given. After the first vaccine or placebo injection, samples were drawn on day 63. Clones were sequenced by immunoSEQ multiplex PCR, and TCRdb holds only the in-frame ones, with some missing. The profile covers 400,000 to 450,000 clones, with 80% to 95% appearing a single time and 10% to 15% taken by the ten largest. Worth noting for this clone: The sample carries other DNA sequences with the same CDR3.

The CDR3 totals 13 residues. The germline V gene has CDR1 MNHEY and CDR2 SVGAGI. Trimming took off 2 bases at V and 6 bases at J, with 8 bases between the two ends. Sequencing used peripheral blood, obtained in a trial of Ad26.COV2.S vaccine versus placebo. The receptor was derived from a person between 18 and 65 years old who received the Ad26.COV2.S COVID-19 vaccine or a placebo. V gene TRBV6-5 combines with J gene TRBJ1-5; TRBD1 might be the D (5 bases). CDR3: CASSYGGGQPQHF. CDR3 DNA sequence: TGTGCCAGCAGTTACGGGGGAGGTCAGCCCCAGCATTTT.